Listed here are 32 T cell receptor beta chains from one sample, sequenced in a study of blood T cell repertoires in COVID-19. The data were produced by immunoSEQ multiplex PCR, yet TCRdb's version contains in-frame clones alone and is incomplete. The sample comprises about 140,000 clones, 70% to 90% of which are singletons, and about 10% rests with the top ten. Specimen: peripheral blood. The receptors were gathered from a woman older than 75 with acute or convalescent COVID-19.

This clone appeared a single time. This chain links TRBV30 with TRBJ1-2, with D maybe TRBD1 (6 bases). With 0 bases removed from V and 8 bases from J, the gap between germline ends came to 13 bases. The CDR3 is 13 amino acids. CDR1 is GTSNPN and CDR2 is SVGIG in the germline V gene (reference sequence). The DNA for the CDR3 is TGTGCCTGGAGTGTGTCAGGGGTCAAGGGCTACACCTTC. This sequence encodes CAWSVSGVKGYTF.

V and J are TRBV30 and TRBJ2-2, with D possibly being TRBD2 (6 bases). V lost 3 bases to trimming and J lost 7 bases, with 15 bases between them. The CDR3 runs to 14 residues. Per the germline V gene, CDR1 is GTSNPN and CDR2 is SVGIG (reference sequence). CDR3 amino acids: CAWSGRRANGELFF. The CDR3, as DNA: TGTGCCTGGAGCGGCAGGAGGGCAAACGGGGAGCTGTTTTTT.

This rearrangement joins TRBV2 to TRBJ1-6, with D possibly being TRBD1 (5 bases). The V end lost 4 bases, the J end lost 8 bases, and 12 bases lay between the germline ends. Germline CDR1 SNHLY, CDR2 FYNNEI. The CDR3 has 14 residues. The CDR3 reads CASSAQGRDSPLHF. The CDR3 region has the DNA TGTGCCAGCAGTGCCCAGGGAAGGGATTCACCCCTCCACTTT.

The count of this clone is one. This chain joins TRBV7-9 and TRBJ1-2; D remains ambiguous. The V end lost 1 base, the J end lost 1 base, and 7 bases lay between the germline ends. This CDR3 has 14 residues. Germline CDR1 is SEHNR and CDR2 is FQNEAQ (reference sequence). CDR3 sequence: CASSLEFSNYGYTF. The DNA of the CDR3 is TGTGCCAGCAGCTTAGAATTCAGTAACTATGGCTACACCTTC.

With regard to this clone: At one end, the junction sequence differs from germline, possibly due to a read error. V gene TRBV7-7 combines with J gene TRBJ2-7, with 9 bases matching TRBD1. The CDR3 has 15 amino acids. Germline V CDR1 and CDR2: SSHAT, FNYEAQ (reference sequence). CDR3 in DNA: TGTGCTAGCAGCTACGGACAGGGGCCAGCCTACGAGCAGTACTTC. Its translation is CASSYGQGPAYEQYF.

This clone has just a few counts. The rearrangement links TRBV29-1 to TRBJ2-5; 10 bases map to TRBD1. With V trimmed by 7 bases and J by 4 bases, 9 bases remained unmatched. Germline-derived CDR1 and CDR2 are SQVTM and ANQGSEA. This CDR3 is 14 amino acids long. The CDR3 bases are TGCAGCGCCCCGGGACAGGGGTTGGCAGAGACCCAGTACTTC. It codes for CSAPGQGLAETQYF.

V and J are TRBV6-2 or TRBV6-3 and TRBJ1-2; D might be TRBD1 (5 bases). Trimming removed 0 bases at V and 3 bases at J, with 11 bases between. CDR3 length equals 15 residues. CDR1 and CDR2 from the germline V gene are MNHEY and SVGEGT. The CDR3 reads CASSYSPRRDYGYTF. CDR3 sequence (DNA): TGTGCCAGCAGTTACTCCCCCCGCAGGGACTATGGCTACACCTTC.

Remarks on this clone: The same CDR3 can be traced to other DNA sequences in this sample. The chain employs TRBV5-1 and TRBJ2-7; 7 bases are a match to TRBD1. The CDR3 covers 15 residues. J gave up 2 bases and V 0 bases, and 5 bases lay outside the gene matches. The germline V gene has CDR1 SGHRS and CDR2 YFSETQ. CDR3 DNA: TGCGCCAGCAGCTTGGGGGGAACAGGGGCCTACGAGCAGTACTTC. Its translation is CASSLGGTGAYEQYF.

This chain joins TRBV3-1 (or the pseudogene TRBV3-2) and TRBJ2-5, with D perhaps TRBD1 (5 bases). This CDR3 region has 14 residues. V dropped 1 base and J dropped 3 bases, with 9 bases sitting between them. The germline gives CDR1 LGHDT, CDR2 YNNKEL (reference sequence). CDR3 in amino acids: CASSQVRREETQYF. DNA of the CDR3: TGTGCCAGCAGCCAAGTGCGCAGGGAAGAGACCCAGTACTTC.

The chain links TRBV4-1 to TRBJ2-5; 9 nucleotides align to TRBD2. There are 15 residues in the CDR3. Germline trimming cut 0 bases from V and 7 bases from J; bases unmatched to any gene: 6. In germline, CDR1 is MGHRA, CDR2 YSYEKL. CDR3 amino acids: CASSQDPTSGGTQYF. The CDR3 DNA reads as TGCGCCAGCAGCCAAGACCCGACTAGCGGAGGGACCCAGTACTTC.

This clone was seen a single time. The rearrangement uses TRBV7-2 and TRBJ2-1; D is undetermined. The CDR3 is made up of 13 amino acids. Trimming removed 3 bases from V and 2 bases from J, with 5 bases in between. Germline CDR1 and CDR2: SGHTA and FQGNSA. The CDR3 region is CASSFTAYNEQFF. The CDR3 DNA reads TGTGCCAGCAGCTTCACGGCCTACAATGAGCAGTTCTTC.

J is TRBJ1-2 and V is TRBV6-5; D is perhaps TRBD1 (5 bases). The CDR3 loop spans 13 amino acids. Germline-derived CDR1 and CDR2 are MNHEY and SVGAGI. V dropped 6 bases and J dropped 5 bases, with 13 bases sitting between them. CDR3: CASRTPGAYGYTF. CDR3 in DNA: TGTGCCAGCAGGACCCCTGGGGCGTATGGCTACACCTTC.

This clone appeared a single time. The chain links TRBV2 to TRBJ2-2, with TRBD1 matching over 7 bases. CDR1 SNHLY and CDR2 FYNNEI come from the germline V gene. The CDR3 has 13 amino acids. V was pared by 5 bases and J by 5 bases, with 2 bases of the junction left unmatched. The CDR3 here is CASSRQGTGELFF. CDR3 bases: TGTGCCAGCAGTCGACAGGGAACCGGGGAGCTGTTTTTT.

Comments on this clone: This specimen includes other DNA sequences encoding the same CDR3. CDR3 bases: TGCGCCAGCAGCCGCCAGGGAAACACTGAAGCTTTCTTT. Protein product: CASSRQGNTEAFF. This sequence joins TRBV5-1 and TRBJ1-1; tentatively, D is TRBD1 (5 bases). Germline V gene data show CDR1 as SGHRS and CDR2 as YFSETQ. Deletions cut 4 bases from V and 2 bases from J, with 9 bases between. The length of the CDR3 is 13 residues.

The rearrangement uses TRBV5-6 and TRBJ2-7; TRBD2 matches at 10 bases. CDR3 length: 15 amino acids. The germline V gene has CDR1 SGHDT and CDR2 YYEEEE. V lost 1 base, J lost 4 bases, and 5 bases stayed unmatched. The DNA for the CDR3 is TGTGCCAGCAGCTTGTTTCTAGCGGGAGAATACGAGCAGTACTTC. It specifies CASSLFLAGEYEQYF.

This clone was recorded once. The chain recombines TRBV27 with TRBJ1-1, with TRBD1 matching 7 bases. V dropped 6 bases and J dropped 2; count of bases not matched to a gene: 9. The CDR3 is made up of 15 amino acids. CDR1 is MNHEY and CDR2 is SMNVEV in the germline V gene (reference sequence). In nucleotides, the CDR3 is TGTGCCAGCAGCTCGGGACAGTGGGGCAACACTGAAGCTTTCTTT. This gives the protein CASSSGQWGNTEAFF.

V and J are TRBV7-3 and TRBJ1-1; D may be TRBD1 (5 bases). Germline lookup yields CDR1 SGHTA and CDR2 FQGTGA. The CDR3 loop spans 14 amino acids. With 5 bases removed from V and 5 bases from J, the gap between germline ends came to 15 bases. The CDR3 region has the DNA TGTGCCAGCAGCCTGGATAGGGGTCAGACTGAAGCTTTCTTT. Its protein product is CASSLDRGQTEAFF. The full variable domain, completed using reference TRBV7-3 and TRBJ1-1, is GAGVSQTPSNKVTEKGKYVELRCDPISGHTALYWYRQSLGQGPEFLIYFQGTGAADDSGLPNDRFFAVRPEGSVSTLKIQRTERGDSAVYLCASSLDRGQTEAFFGQGTRLTVV.

The rearrangement uses TRBV6-1 and TRBJ1-4; D ambiguous. Germline CDR1 reads MNHNS; CDR2 reads SASEGT. The length of the CDR3 is 14 residues. Trimming left V 1 base short and J 7 bases short, with 10 bases between. The CDR3 DNA follows: TGTGCCAGCAGTGAAGGGGCAGGCCCTGAAAAACTGTTTTTT. Translated, it gives CASSEGAGPEKLFF.

The chain employs TRBV7-3 and TRBJ1-6, with D hard to call. The CDR3 totals 13 residues. Germline values: CDR1 SGHTA, CDR2 FQGTGA. Trimming took 5 bases from V and 6 from J, leaving 8 bases between them. This chain's CDR3 is CASSTEINSPLHF. The CDR3 coding sequence is TGTGCCAGCAGCACAGAGATTAATTCACCCCTCCACTTT.

The chain carries TRBV9 and TRBJ1-1; TRBD1 is a possible D gene (5 bases). The V gene lost 0 bases and the J gene lost 4 bases, with 10 bases spanning the gap. This CDR3 region has 14 residues. Germline loops: CDR1 SGDLS, CDR2 YYNGEE. The CDR3 coding sequence is TGTGCCAGCAGCGTAGCGCCAGGGCTCACTGAAGCTTTCTTT. This codes for CASSVAPGLTEAFF.

This chain connects TRBV5-1 to TRBJ1-1, with D maybe TRBD1 (6 bases). This CDR3 spans 15 amino acids. From germline, CDR1 is SGHRS and CDR2 YFSETQ. Trimming removed 4 bases from V and 1 base from J, with 14 bases in between. The CDR3 here is CASSATTRGNTEAFF. Written as DNA, the CDR3 is TGCGCCAGCAGCGCGACGACCAGGGGGAACACTGAAGCTTTCTTT.

This chain uses TRBV6-2 or TRBV6-3 with TRBJ1-6; D is uncertain. The CDR3 sequence is 16 residues long. In germline, CDR1 is MNHEY, CDR2 SVGEGT. The germline V and J ends were trimmed by 2 bases and 11 bases, with 19 bases remaining between them. CDR3 region: CASSYPRAGGWTPLHF. CDR3 in DNA: TGTGCCAGCAGTTACCCCCGGGCCGGCGGGTGGACACCCCTCCACTTT.

The chain joins TRBV9 to TRBJ2-3; the match to TRBD2 covers 8 bases. Germline V gives CDR1 SGDLS, CDR2 YYNGEE. The V segment lost 0 bases and the J segment 5 bases; nucleotides outside the gene matches: 5. The CDR3 loop spans 15 amino acids. The CDR3 nucleotides are TGTGCCAGCAGCGTAGCGGGGGGGCCTGGAGATACGCAGTATTTT. Translated: CASSVAGGPGDTQYF. The full variable domain, in which reference TRBV9 and TRBJ2-3 provide the parts outside the CDR3, is DSGVTQTPKHLITATGQRVTLRCSPRSGDLSVYWYQQSLDQGLQFLIQYYNGEERAKGNILERFSAQQFPDLHSELNLSSLELGDSALYFCASSVAGGPGDTQYFGPGTRLTVL.

The count of this clone is one. The rearrangement links TRBV5-1 to TRBJ2-5, with 8 bases identical to TRBD2. CDR3 length: 16 residues. V was clipped by 4 bases and J by 2 bases; unmatched bases: 10. Looked up from germline, CDR1 is SGHRS and CDR2 is YFSETQ. CDR3 sequence (DNA): TGCGCCAGCAGCGGCCGGACTAGCCTTTCACAAGAGACCCAGTACTTC. Encoded protein: CASSGRTSLSQETQYF.

CDR3 amino acids: CAGKTDTNEKLFF. Written as DNA, the CDR3 is TGTGCCGGGAAGACAGACACTAATGAAAAACTGTTTTTT. The chain uses TRBV7-9 and TRBJ1-4; a weak D match, TRBD1 (5 bases). The CDR3 contains 13 residues. Trimming took 11 bases from V and 2 from J, leaving 12 bases between them. Germline lookup yields CDR1 SEHNR and CDR2 FQNEAQ (reference sequence).

This chain uses TRBV11-3 with TRBJ2-5; a possible D gene is TRBD1 (6 bases). The CDR3 loop spans 13 amino acids. Deletions cut 4 bases from V and 3 bases from J, with 9 bases between. From germline, CDR1 is SGHNT and CDR2 YENEEA. Here the CDR3 reads CASSSDRKETQYF. CDR3 nucleotide sequence: TGTGCCAGCAGCTCTGACAGGAAAGAGACCCAGTACTTC.

The chain has TRBV18 and TRBJ1-1, with a tentative D call TRBD1 (5 bases). The CDR3 is made up of 15 amino acids. Germline-derived CDR1 and CDR2 are KGHSH and LQKENI. V was shortened by 6 bases and J by 4 bases, with 18 bases between the two germline ends. The CDR3 loop reads CASSPRARGSTEAFF. DNA for the CDR3: TGTGCCAGCTCGCCCCGCGCCCGGGGGAGCACTGAAGCTTTCTTT. Using reference TRBV18 and TRBJ1-1 for the parts outside the CDR3, the full variable domain is NAGVMQNPRHLVRRRGQEARLRCSPMKGHSHVYWYRQLPEEGLKFMVYLQKENIIDESGMPKERFSAEFPKEGPSILRIQQVVRGDSAAYFCASSPRARGSTEAFFGQGTRLTVV.

V gene TRBV19 combines with J gene TRBJ2-2, with 9 bases identical to TRBD1. The CDR3 runs 15 residues. Germline V gene sequence: CDR1 LNHDA, CDR2 SQIVND (reference sequence). The J segment lost 6 bases and the V segment lost 1 base, leaving 3 bases of the junction unmatched. As DNA, the CDR3 is TGTGCCAGTAGTATAGGGGGACAGGGCTCCGGGGAGCTGTTTTTT. Translated, it gives CASSIGGQGSGELFF.

This clone was seen only once. The chain combines TRBV4-3 with TRBJ2-1; 8 bases fit TRBD2. From germline, CDR1 is LGHNA and CDR2 YSLEER. The CDR3 totals 18 residues. After removal of 4 bases from V and 0 bases from J, the junction contained 11 bases not matched to a gene. The CDR3 reads CASSPFPPAGGSYNEQFF. Here the CDR3 DNA reads TGCGCCAGCAGCCCCTTCCCACCGGCGGGAGGCTCCTACAATGAGCAGTTCTTC.

This chain connects TRBV10-3 to TRBJ1-6; 12 bases fit TRBD1. The V segment lost 2 bases and the J segment 8 bases; nucleotides outside the gene matches: 10. CDR1 is ENHRY and CDR2 is SYGVKD in the germline V gene. The CDR3 length is 18 residues. The CDR3 DNA reads as TGTGCCATCAGTGAGACCGGGACAGGGGGCGGCGGGCATTCACCCCTCCACTTT. Its protein is CAISETGTGGGGHSPLHF.

The gene calls are TRBV5-4 and TRBJ2-7; 15 nucleotides align to TRBD2. Germline CDR1 reads SGHNT; CDR2 reads YYREEE (reference sequence). Trimming took 4 bases from V and 0 from J; bases not matched to a gene: 11. This CDR3 region has 19 residues. The CDR3 region is CASSGTGTSGGTHSYEQYF. CDR3 coding DNA: TGTGCCAGCAGCGGGACCGGGACTAGCGGGGGGACCCACTCCTACGAGCAGTACTTC.

The chain is built from TRBV5-1 and TRBJ1-5; 8 bases line up with TRBD1. Germline V gene data show CDR1 as SGHRS and CDR2 as YFSETQ. CDR3 length: 16 residues. The J segment lost 6 bases and the V segment lost 0 bases, leaving 8 bases of the junction unmatched. Here the CDR3 reads CASSLEGRGTGQPQHF. CDR3 in DNA: TGCGCCAGCAGCTTGGAGGGCAGGGGGACAGGTCAGCCCCAGCATTTT.